This T cell receptor (beta chain) emerged from a study of blood T cell repertoires in COVID-19. Enrollment of patients from Seattle took place during active infection, with longitudinal follow-up. This CDR3 has 16 residues. CDR1 and CDR2 (germline): LNHDA, SQIVND (reference sequence). V trimming: 7 bases; J trimming: 0 bases; junction bases outside the gene matches: 7. The repertoire was sequenced with immunoSEQ multiplex PCR; TCRdb's copy has only in-frame clones and lacks some. The repertoire holds 70,000 or so clones, about 90% seen once, with about 15% in the top ten. The V gene is TRBV19, the J gene TRBJ2-3, with TRBD2 matching 10 bases. The specimen sequenced was peripheral blood. This receptor was obtained from a man aged 40-50 years with COVID-19, enrolled during active disease. CDR3 protein: CASKTSGAHSTDTQYF. The CDR3 bases are TGTGCCAGTAAAACTAGCGGGGCCCATAGCACAGATACGCAGTATTTT.